These T cell receptor beta chains were read from a single sample in a study of cytomegalovirus exposure and HLA in healthy donors. This table comes from immunoSEQ multiplex PCR, and its TCRdb copy is limited to in-frame clones, with some not included. The sample table includes 150,000 to 250,000 clones. Sample: PBMCs. Every receptor here comes from a boy between 10 and 17 years old in good health and CMV-seronegative. CDR3s include the opening cysteine and the closing phenylalanine or tryptophan. D genes are given only for firm matches.

V,D,length,J,CDR3,DNA
TRBV30,.,16,TRBJ1-1,CAWSVRFRGMNTEAFF,TGTGCCTGGAGTGTACGATTCAGAGGCATGAACACTGAAGCTTTCTTT
TRBV10-3,.,13,TRBJ1-5,CATTGGSHQPQHF,TGTGCCACCACGGGGGGGTCGCATCAGCCCCAGCATTTT
TRBV15,TRBD2,11,TRBJ2-3,CAAGGVDTQYF,TGTGCCGCGGGGGGGGTAGATACGCAGTATTTT
TRBV6-6,.,15,TRBJ1-2,CASSPPARQGYGYTF,TGTGCCAGCAGTCCCCCGGCCCGACAAGGCTATGGCTACACCTTC
TRBV6-5,TRBD1,13,TRBJ1-1,CASRTGGGTEAFF,TGTGCCAGCAGGACAGGGGGAGGGACTGAAGCTTTCTTT
TRBV18,TRBD1,14,TRBJ2-5,CASSQGQGMETQYF,TGTGCCAGCTCACAAGGACAGGGGATGGAGACCCAGTACTTC
TRBV27,TRBD1,14,TRBJ1-1,CASSLGTANTEAFF,TGTGCCAGCAGTTTGGGGACAGCGAACACTGAAGCTTTCTTT
TRBV7-8,.,13,TRBJ1-1,CASSPTGYTEAFF,TGTGCCAGCAGCCCAACGGGGTACACTGAAGCTTTCTTT
TRBV4-2,.,15,TRBJ2-5,CASSQGAERLETQYF,TGTGCCAGCAGCCAAGGGGCTGAGCGGTTGGAGACCCAGTACTTC
TRBV10-2,TRBD1,14,TRBJ1-1,CASSESADRAGAFF,TGCGCCAGCAGTGAGTCCGCGGACAGGGCAGGTGCTTTCTTT
TRBV30,.,15,TRBJ1-6,CAWTRQARSNSPLHF,TGTGCCTGGACCCGGCAGGCACGGTCTAATTCACCCCTCCACTTT
TRBV4-3,.,14,TRBJ2-5,CASSQRGFQETQYF,TGCGCCAGCAGCCAGCGAGGATTTCAAGAGACCCAGTACTTC
TRBV27,TRBD2,15,TRBJ2-3,CASSRTSGGWNTQYF,TGTGCCAGCAGCCGGACTAGCGGGGGATGGAATACGCAGTATTTT
TRBV10-3,.,14,TRBJ1-1,CAISESGGFSEAFF,TGTGCCATCAGTGAGTCCGGGGGTTTCTCTGAAGCTTTCTTT
TRBV4-2,TRBD1,13,TRBJ2-7,CASSEDRAYEQYF,TGTGCCAGCAGTGAAGACAGGGCTTACGAGCAGTACTTC
TRBV11-2,.,14,TRBJ2-7,CASSSPGTSSEQYF,TGTGCCAGCAGCTCACCTGGGACTTCCAGCGAGCAGTACTTC
TRBV4-3,TRBD1,15,TRBJ2-4,CASSQAVQGKNIQYF,TGCGCCAGCAGCCAAGCGGTACAGGGGAAAAACATTCAGTACTTC
TRBV6-5,TRBD2,15,TRBJ2-1,CASSPRRGGKDEQFF,TGTGCCAGCAGTCCTCGGCGGGGGGGGAAAGACGAGCAGTTCTTC
TRBV18,.,12,TRBJ1-1,CASSPGNTEAFF,TGTGCCAGCTCACCCGGTAACACTGAAGCTTTCTTT
TRBV25-1,TRBD1,12,TRBJ1-5,CASGQGREPQHF,TGTGCCAGCGGACAGGGGAGGGAGCCCCAGCATTTT
TRBV5-1,.,15,TRBJ1-1,CASSPELSPNAEAFF,TGCGCCAGCAGCCCAGAACTATCCCCGAACGCTGAAGCTTTCTTT
TRBV6-4,.,14,TRBJ1-2,CASSTGLGHYGYTF,TGTGCCAGCAGCACAGGGCTCGGACACTATGGCTACACCTTC
TRBV11-2,.,16,TRBJ1-4,CASSLGHRETNEKLFF,TGTGCCAGCAGCTTAGGCCACAGGGAGACGAATGAAAAACTGTTTTTT
TRBV19,.,11,TRBJ1-1,CASSRGGEAFF,TGTGCCAGTAGTCGAGGGGGTGAAGCTTTCTTT
TRBV2,TRBD2,16,TRBJ2-1,CVSRKLAGGTYNEQFF,TGTGTCAGCAGGAAACTAGCGGGGGGCACGTACAATGAGCAGTTCTTC
TRBV7-9,TRBD1,15,TRBJ1-6,CASSTETGGNSPLHF,TGTGCCAGCAGCACTGAGACAGGGGGTAATTCACCCCTCCACTTT
TRBV12-5,.,12,TRBJ1-5,CASGFPGQPQHF,TGTGCTAGTGGTTTTCCCGGTCAGCCCCAGCATTTT
TRBV5-4,.,14,TRBJ1-2,CASSPGNTNYGYTF,TGTGCCAGCAGCCCGGGGAACACGAACTATGGCTACACCTTC
TRBV29-1,.,17,TRBJ2-5,CSVHGGDTATYGETQYF,TGCAGCGTTCACGGGGGTGATACGGCTACCTATGGAGAGACCCAGTACTTC